This TCR beta chain was identified in a study of cytomegalovirus exposure and HLA in healthy donors. Use of 60 Vbeta and 13 Jbeta primers characterized the PCR. The protocol was immunoSEQ multiplex PCR, while the TCRdb copy is restricted to in-frame clones and leaves out a portion. Of about 200,000 clones in the sample, 75% to 90% are singletons; the top ten hold about 2.6%. The CDR3 runs 14 residues. From germline, CDR1 is SGDLS and CDR2 YYNGEE. V was shortened by 4 bases and J by 4 bases, with 14 bases between the two germline ends. Whole-study findings and limits: TCR beta chain V- and J-gene trimming was linked, in a later analysis, to a missense variant in DCLRE1C. The authors later found TCR association rates varying by HLA locus, with DRB1 most and HLA-C fewest.

Concerning this clone: Antigen: not known.

This TCR was sampled from a woman in her forties in good health and CMV-seronegative. Sequenced input: PBMCs. The chain has TRBV9 and TRBJ1-1, with D possibly matching TRBD1 (6 bases). CDR3 protein: CASSTQGIGTEAFF. As DNA, the CDR3 is TGTGCCAGCAGCACACAGGGCATTGGCACTGAAGCTTTCTTT. The entire variable domain, with the rest obtained from reference TRBV9 and TRBJ1-1, is as follows: DSGVTQTPKHLITATGQRVTLRCSPRSGDLSVYWYQQSLDQGLQFLIQYYNGEERAKGNILERFSAQQFPDLHSELNLSSLELGDSALYFCASSTQGIGTEAFFGQGTRLTVV.